This T cell receptor beta chain was sequenced during a study of T cell repertoires and leukemia-associated antigens (dated 2019 in TCRdb). Regarding the research as a whole: Each sample yielded about 5.1 to 7 million read pairs and about 3.3 to 5.0 million effective reads, approximately 16 million effective reads overall. What the research found in general, with its limitations: Across the four groups, there were no significant differences in the numbers of Vbeta genes (about 60), Jbeta genes (roughly 15), VDJ rearrangements, or unique CDR3s. Direct testing of the expanded clones' antigen specificity and function was not done, and further investigation was required.

This clonotype has only one observation. No cognate antigen has been identified for it. No much larger clone is present one base from it, and per-base qualities are unavailable. A lone read offers only weak evidence. Total RNA was extracted from the cultured T cells with TRIzol reagent. TCRbeta libraries were amplified from RNA using 5' rapid amplification of cDNA ends (5'RACE). Library concentration and integrity were checked with Qubit, an Agilent instrument, and quantitative PCR before sequencing. Qualified libraries were sequenced on Illumina HiSeq or MiSeq by a commercial service provider. On the study's bioinformatics: MiXCR version 1.8.2 was used to identify TCR sequences in each sample. For a clone to be considered qualified, a CDR3 longer than four amino acids, an in-frame nucleotide length, and the absence of a stop codon were required. A read containing the complete CDR3 structure was defined as an effective read. RT-PCR with 24 Vbeta primers, GeneScan spectratyping, and Sanger sequencing were used to validate the expanded clones. TCRdb trimmed public reads at Q25 via fastp, called clones via MiXCR and kept in-frame beta chains. Rows merge per CDR3 protein into single entries with the most common DNA and genes. These V and J calls originate from TCRdb's pipeline instead of the authors' own analysis. This sample lists some 12,000 distinct CDR3 sequences; 40% to 45% were detected once. The leading ten clones occupy about 30% of the sample.

CD3+ T cells were first rested overnight at more than 2 million cells/mL in RPMI 1640 without fetal bovine serum. Following the manufacturer's instructions, MACS immunomagnetic beads were used to pull CD3+ T cells out of the PBMCs. The sample taken for sequencing was CD3+ T cells sorted from blood and cultured. This TCR came from a female donor in good health.

The CDR3 has the sequence CASSSGRGTGELFF. The DNA sequence is as follows: TGCGCCAGCAGTTCGGGACGGGGCACCGGGGAGCTGTTTTTT. This chain joins TRBV5-1 to TRBJ2-2; the D match is possibly TRBD1 or TRBD2, with 5 bases aligned in each. The CDR3 covers 14 residues, taking in both the cysteine and the phenylalanine. Only CDR3 DNA remains: 42 bases, in frame from the first base. CDR1 SGHRS and CDR2 YFSETQ were looked up in the germline V gene. V drops 5 bases and J drops 4 bases, leaving 12 bases in between.